This T cell receptor (beta chain) is drawn from a study of T cell repertoires in cytomegalovirus infection (dated by TCRdb to between 2018 and 2021). For the wider study: The HLA type of each donor mattered for the analysis, because public TCR beta signatures pointed to carriage of CMV infection along with the matching HLA type.

From a lookup of the germline V gene, CDR1 and CDR2 are SGHVS and FNYEAQ. From the cysteine up to the phenylalanine, the CDR3 has a length of 16 residues. The CDR3 DNA has 48 bases and is translated from base 1. V gives up 4 bases and J gives up 2 bases, and the segment between their germline ends measures 15 bases. This clonotype appeared a few times. No cognate antigen has been identified for it. It has no much larger one-base neighbor in the sample; base qualities were not kept. TCRdb lists the instrument as Illumina HiSeq 1500. TCRdb trimmed the raw reads at Q25, called clones with MiXCR and kept productive beta chains. One record per CDR3 amino acid sequence lists the most common genes and DNA. For this sample there are about 440,000 distinct CDR3 sequences; approximately 31% appear just once. Together, the top ten hold roughly an eighth of the sample. Results and caveats for the whole study, not just this receptor: Cumulative frequency of public TCR beta family members discriminated carriers of CMV infection plus the relevant HLA type in this cohort and an independent roughly 320-donor cohort. The ex vivo response was dominated by HLA-C-restricted CMV-specific TCR beta clonotypes, which also provided the single most frequent clonotype in two of eight donors.

The origin of this receptor is a human donor in good health (CMV status not recorded). Some clones in this sample may be carry-over from other donors' samples. The V gene is TRBV7-6 and the J gene is TRBJ1-3; the D gene is possibly TRBD1, with 6 bases matching. The sequenced sample was PBMCs. The CDR3 in this case is CASSSTGKETGNTIYF. The DNA reads TGTGCCAGCAGCTCCACAGGGAAGGAGACTGGAAACACCATATATTTT.